A single sample gave rise to the 14 T cell receptor beta chains below, sequenced in a study of T cell responses to AZD1222 COVID-19 vaccine. Assay: immunoSEQ multiplex PCR; the TCRdb copy retains only in-frame clones and omits some. Counted here are a few hundred thousand clones, approximately 95% occurring once; the ten biggest clones make up roughly 0.51%. Sequences were derived from peripheral blood, sampled on day 0 of AZD1222 vaccination. Source of these receptors: an adult in good health.

This chain uses TRBV5-1 with TRBJ2-3; tentative D call: TRBD2 (5 bases). The CDR3 is made up of 14 amino acids. Germline V CDR1 and CDR2: SGHRS, YFSETQ. Deletions cut 6 bases from V and 5 bases from J, with 16 bases between. CDR3 sequence reads: CASKMASGEDTQYF. DNA for the CDR3: TGCGCCAGCAAGATGGCCAGCGGAGAAGATACGCAGTATTTT.

This clone appeared a single time. J is TRBJ2-7 and V is TRBV16, with no clear D. There are 13 residues in the CDR3. V lost 1 base and J lost 5, with 9 bases in between. CDR1 and CDR2 from the germline V gene are KGHSY and FQNENV. The CDR3 DNA reads as TGTGCCAGCAGCCAATACGGGTCCAACGAGCAGTACTTC. It translates to CASSQYGSNEQYF.

The rearrangement joins TRBV14 to TRBJ1-1; D ambiguous. The CDR3 contains 15 residues. Germline V gene lookup returns CDR1 SGHDN and CDR2 FVKESK. Between the trimmed V and J ends, which lost 4 bases and 1 base, there was a span of 13 bases. CDR3 nucleotides: TGTGCCAGCAGCCTAAGGTGGGGAGAGAACACTGAAGCTTTCTTT. This sequence encodes CASSLRWGENTEAFF.

The chain joins TRBV7-9 to TRBJ1-2; D remains ambiguous. CDR1 and CDR2 (germline): SEHNR, FQNEAQ (reference sequence). CDR3 size: 14 residues. Trimming removed 4 bases from V and 3 bases from J, with 12 bases in between. Here the CDR3 reads CASSSAGVYYGYTF. The CDR3 DNA is TGTGCCAGCAGCTCCGCAGGAGTCTACTATGGCTACACCTTC. Full variable domain (remainder filled in from reference TRBV7-9 and TRBJ1-2): DTGVSQNPRHKITKRGQNVTFRCDPISEHNRLYWYRQTLGQGPEFLTYFQNEAQLEKSRLLSDRFSAERPKGSFSTLEIQRTEQGDSAMYLCASSSAGVYYGYTFGSGTRLTVV.

The chain employs TRBV6-5 and TRBJ1-5; the D is unclear. Trimming shortened V by 0 bases and J by 0 bases, and 6 bases separated the two germline ends. Germline CDR1 MNHEY, CDR2 SVGAGI. The CDR3 covers 15 residues. CDR3 coding DNA: TGTGCCAGCAGTTACTCTGGGGATAGCAATCAGCCCCAGCATTTT. It yields the protein CASSYSGDSNQPQHF.

The chain recombines TRBV2 with TRBJ2-1, with D perhaps TRBD1 or TRBD2 (5 bases each). The germline V gene encodes CDR1 SNHLY and CDR2 FYNNEI. The CDR3 sequence is 14 residues long. V dropped 6 bases and J dropped 5 bases, with 14 bases sitting between them. The CDR3 coding sequence is TGTGCCAGCAGGGACCCTGGGGGAGACAATGAGCAGTTCTTC. Protein sequence: CASRDPGGDNEQFF. Variable domain in full (rest from reference TRBV2 and TRBJ2-1): EPEVTQTPSHQVTQMGQEVILRCVPISNHLYFYWYRQILGQKVEFLVSFYNNEISEKSEIFDDQFSVERPDGSNFTLKIRSTKLEDSAMYFCASRDPGGDNEQFFGPGTRLTVL.

This chain connects TRBV6-5 to TRBJ2-3; maybe TRBD2 (7 bases). This CDR3 is 13 amino acids long. Between the trimmed V and J ends, which lost 11 bases and 3 bases, there was a span of 15 bases. Germline values: CDR1 MNHEY, CDR2 SVGAGI. CDR3 region: CAPPGRGTDTQYF. The CDR3 nucleotides are TGTGCCCCCCCAGGGAGGGGGACAGATACGCAGTATTTT.

This chain links TRBV19 with TRBJ2-7, with D uncertain. Germline assignment: CDR1 LNHDA and CDR2 SQIVND (reference sequence). The CDR3 covers 14 residues. V dropped 3 bases and J dropped 7 bases, with 16 bases sitting between them. The CDR3: CASSINNSPTEQYF. The DNA of the CDR3 is TGTGCCAGTAGTATCAATAATTCCCCTACGGAGCAGTACTTC.

V gene TRBV18 combines with J gene TRBJ1-1; no clear D. Germline V lookup: CDR1 KGHSH, CDR2 LQKENI. Trimming left V 0 bases short and J 1 base short, with 9 bases between. CDR3 length: 15 amino acids. The CDR3 reads CASSPPGKGNTEAFF. In DNA form, the CDR3 reads TGTGCCAGCTCACCACCGGGGAAGGGGAACACTGAAGCTTTCTTT.

CDR3 residues: CASSVARAGETQYF. The CDR3 nucleotides are TGTGCCAGCAGCGTAGCACGCGCAGGGGAGACCCAGTACTTC. V usage is TRBV9 and J usage is TRBJ2-5; TRBD1 might be the D (5 bases). The CDR3 runs to 14 residues. Trimming shortened V by 0 bases and J by 5 bases, and 11 bases separated the two germline ends. The V gene's germline CDR1 is SGDLS and CDR2 YYNGEE.

The chain carries TRBV10-3 and TRBJ2-7, with TRBD2 identical over 8 bases. Germline CDR1 reads ENHRY; CDR2 reads SYGVKD. CDR3 size: 16 residues. V trimming: 3 bases; J trimming: 5 bases; junction bases outside the gene matches: 12. The CDR3 is CAISDSSGRGANEQYF. The CDR3 region has the DNA TGTGCCATCAGTGACTCCTCAGGGCGGGGGGCGAACGAGCAGTACTTC.

Written as DNA, the CDR3 is TGTGCCAGCAGTACCCCCAATTATAGCAATCAGCCCCAGCATTTT. Its protein is CASSTPNYSNQPQHF. The chain combines TRBV6-6 with TRBJ1-5; no definite D call. Germline V lookup: CDR1 MNHNY, CDR2 SVGAGI (reference sequence). The CDR3 runs 15 residues. V was shortened by 5 bases and J by 0 bases, with 11 bases between the two germline ends.

In nucleotides, the CDR3 is TGTGCCAGCAGCGTAGGAGGGCAGTGGGGGCCGGTGGGCCAGTACTTC. Its protein product is CASSVGGQWGPVGQYF. V usage is TRBV9 and J usage is TRBJ2-5; D may be TRBD1 (6 bases). Trimming took 0 bases from V and 10 from J, leaving 22 bases between them. This CDR3 region has 16 residues. Germline CDR1 reads SGDLS; CDR2 reads YYNGEE.

The chain carries TRBV5-1 and TRBJ2-1; 11 bases map to TRBD2. The CDR3 runs to 16 residues. Germline trimming cut 3 bases from V and 4 bases from J; bases unmatched to any gene: 6. The germline V gene has CDR1 SGHRS and CDR2 YFSETQ. In DNA, the CDR3 is TGCGCCAGCAGCTCCAGGGTAGCGGGGGGGTACAATGAGCAGTTCTTC. This sequence encodes CASSSRVAGGYNEQFF.